The rows below give T cell receptor beta chains drawn from one sample of a study of PD-L1 blockade in urothelial cancer. Measured with immunoSEQ multiplex PCR; TCRdb has only the in-frame clones, and not every one. The table shows 84,000 or so clones, with 85% to 90% occurring only once. This specimen consisted of PBMCs, obtained around atezolizumab (anti-PD-L1) treatment. The receptors were sampled from a man between 60 and 75 years old with urothelial cancer. Each CDR3 is given with its conserved first and last residue. A D gene is named only where the DNA matches it firmly. Clone size is shown for a subset of rows, as once, few, many or a class of expanded clone.

J gene,clone size,V gene,D gene,CDR3 length,CDR3 protein,CDR3 DNA
TRBJ1-3,-,TRBV7-2,TRBD1,15,CASSRDRNKGNTIYF,TGTGCCAGCAGCAGGGACAGAAATAAGGGAAACACCATATATTTT
TRBJ2-7,-,TRBV18,TRBD1,13,CASSASGQGEQYF,TGTGCCAGCTCAGCCTCGGGACAGGGCGAGCAGTACTTC
TRBJ2-7,-,TRBV6-5,TRBD1,14,CASGPGTGTYEQYF,TGTGCCAGCGGGCCAGGGACAGGTACCTACGAGCAGTACTTC
TRBJ2-2,-,TRBV29-1,TRBD1,15,CSHRGGTGAPGELFF,TGCAGTCACCGGGGGGGGACAGGGGCTCCCGGGGAGCTGTTTTTT
TRBJ2-3,-,TRBV5-1,-,14,CASSPRSLVDTQYF,TGCGCCAGCAGCCCCAGGTCCCTTGTTGATACGCAGTATTTT
TRBJ1-3,few,TRBV19,-,15,CASSMEQISGNTIYF,TGTGCCAGTAGTATGGAACAGATCTCTGGAAACACCATATATTTT
TRBJ2-5,-,TRBV18,-,16,CASSATRIDLGETQYF,TGTGCCAGCTCAGCTACGCGTATAGACCTCGGGGAGACCCAGTACTTC
TRBJ1-1,-,TRBV5-1,TRBD1,15,CASLPGQGGRTEAFF,TGCGCCAGCCTGCCGGGACAGGGAGGTAGGACTGAAGCTTTCTTT
TRBJ2-2,-,TRBV5-4,-,16,CASSSGYITNTGELFF,TGTGCCAGCAGCTCAGGGTATATTACGAACACCGGGGAGCTGTTTTTT
TRBJ2-7,-,TRBV7-8,-,13,CASSFEFAYEQYF,TGTGCCAGCAGCTTTGAGTTTGCCTACGAGCAGTACTTC
TRBJ1-4,-,TRBV7-9,-,15,CASSPRVATNEKLFF,TGTGCCAGCAGCCCGCGGGTGGCAACTAATGAAAAACTGTTTTTT
TRBJ2-5,-,TRBV6-5,-,14,CASTKTRGTETQYF,TGTGCCAGCACCAAGACCCGCGGGACTGAGACCCAGTACTTC
TRBJ2-2,-,TRBV7-8,TRBD2,16,CASSLVGGGPTGELFF,TGTGCCAGCAGCTTAGTCGGGGGGGGGCCCACCGGGGAGCTGTTTTTT
TRBJ2-1,-,TRBV27,-,16,CASSLRGVGGSNEQFF,TGTGCCAGCAGTTTAAGAGGGGTCGGGGGTAGCAATGAGCAGTTCTTC
TRBJ2-5,-,TRBV5-1,-,13,CASGAGPGETQYF,TGCGCCAGCGGAGCGGGCCCGGGGGAGACCCAGTACTTC
TRBJ1-3,-,TRBV19,TRBD1,14,CASSMFGDSHTIYF,TGTGCCAGTAGTATGTTTGGGGACAGCCACACCATATATTTT
TRBJ2-3,-,TRBV6-6,TRBD2,16,CASSSVAGYSTDTQYF,TGTGCCAGCAGCTCCGTAGCGGGGTATAGCACAGATACGCAGTATTTT
TRBJ2-2,-,TRBV11-2,TRBD1,15,CASSRRDRGAGELFF,TGTGCCAGCAGCCGCCGGGACAGGGGAGCCGGGGAGCTGTTTTTT
TRBJ2-1,-,TRBV5-1,-,14,CASSLETGNNEQFF,TGCGCCAGCAGCTTGGAAACAGGGAACAATGAGCAGTTCTTC
TRBJ2-2,-,TRBV27,-,13,CASSAQGAGELFF,TGTGCCAGCAGCGCTCAGGGCGCCGGGGAGCTGTTTTTT
TRBJ2-7,-,TRBV4-2,-,14,CASSTLAKSYEQYF,TGTGCCAGCAGCACCCTAGCGAAATCCTACGAGCAGTACTTC
TRBJ2-7,-,TRBV7-3,TRBD2,14,CASSSTSGSYEQYF,TGTGCCAGCAGCTCGACTAGCGGCTCCTACGAGCAGTACTTC
TRBJ2-7,-,TRBV18,TRBD1,15,CASSPPGQPSYEQYF,TGTGCCAGCTCACCTCCGGGACAGCCGTCCTACGAGCAGTACTTC
TRBJ1-2,-,TRBV5-1,TRBD1,15,CASSLMTGPNYGYTF,TGCGCCAGCAGCTTGATGACAGGGCCTAACTATGGCTACACCTTC
TRBJ2-1,-,TRBV4-3,-,16,CASSQDEGSGYNEQFF,TGCGCCAGCAGCCAAGACGAAGGTAGCGGTTACAATGAGCAGTTCTTC
TRBJ2-1,-,TRBV9,TRBD2,16,CASSSGGTSISKEQFF,TGTGCCAGCAGCTCAGGTGGGACTAGCATCTCCAAAGAGCAGTTCTTC
TRBJ1-2,-,TRBV9,-,13,CASSGSTVPGYTF,TGTGCCAGCAGCGGATCGACAGTGCCTGGCTACACCTTC
TRBJ1-1,-,TRBV9,-,12,CASSPNFREAFF,TGTGCCAGCAGTCCCAACTTCCGGGAAGCTTTCTTT
TRBJ2-4,-,TRBV11-3,TRBD1,15,CASSSSSRGLDIQYF,TGTGCCAGCAGCTCCTCTAGCAGGGGGCTCGACATTCAGTACTTC
TRBJ1-4,-,TRBV5-1,-,16,CASRSSSGVTNEKLFF,TGCGCCAGCAGGAGCTCATCCGGGGTAACTAATGAAAAACTGTTTTTT
TRBJ1-6,-,TRBV30,-,13,CAWRRGKESPLHF,TGTGCCTGGAGGAGGGGGAAGGAATCACCCCTCCACTTT
TRBJ1-2,-,TRBV4-2,-,15,CASSQGIRVSYGYTF,TGTGCCAGCAGCCAAGGGATCAGGGTCTCCTATGGCTACACCTTC
TRBJ1-2,-,TRBV19,TRBD1,13,CASSPTGQGGYTF,TGTGCCAGTAGTCCTACGGGACAGGGTGGCTACACCTTC
TRBJ1-2,-,TRBV2,-,17,CASSVPGPQAPLYGYTF,TGTGCCAGCAGTGTCCCCGGTCCCCAGGCTCCCCTATATGGCTACACCTTC
TRBJ2-1,-,TRBV7-8,-,11,CASSFAGEQFF,TGTGCCAGCAGCTTCGCAGGTGAGCAGTTCTTC
TRBJ1-6,-,TRBV19,-,14,CASRLDRNNSPLHF,TGTGCCAGTAGACTGGACAGAAATAATTCACCCCTCCACTTT
TRBJ2-6,-,TRBV30,TRBD1,14,CVWSQGVGANVLTF,TGTGTCTGGTCCCAGGGGGTCGGGGCCAACGTCCTGACTTTC
TRBJ2-7,-,TRBV7-3,TRBD1,15,CASSAEPTGVYEQYF,TGTGCCAGCAGCGCGGAACCAACAGGGGTCTACGAGCAGTACTTC
TRBJ1-2,-,TRBV5-1,-,13,CASSLNQNYGYTF,TGCGCCAGCAGCTTAAACCAGAACTATGGCTACACCTTC
TRBJ2-1,-,TRBV18,-,14,CASSPIRQFNEQFF,TGTGCCAGCTCACCAATCAGACAGTTCAATGAGCAGTTCTTC
TRBJ1-6,once,TRBV6-5,-,15,CASSSGVMINSPLHF,TGTGCCAGCAGTTCCGGGGTTATGATAAATTCACCCCTCCACTTT
TRBJ2-5,-,TRBV18,-,15,CASSPYSQGPETQYF,TGTGCCAGCTCACCCTACTCCCAGGGCCCAGAGACCCAGTACTTC
TRBJ2-5,-,TRBV5-1,TRBD2,16,CASSFSTSGGRETQYF,TGCGCCAGCAGCTTTTCAACTAGCGGGGGGAGAGAGACCCAGTACTTC
TRBJ2-7,-,TRBV11-2,-,14,CASSPTTAGYEQYF,TGTGCCAGCAGTCCAACGACGGCGGGCTACGAGCAGTACTTC
TRBJ2-1,-,TRBV23-1,TRBD2,18,CASSQRLAGDTGVNEQFF,TGCGCCAGCAGTCAAAGGCTAGCGGGAGATACCGGGGTAAATGAGCAGTTCTTC
TRBJ2-7,-,TRBV11-3,-,15,CASSLDPVREYEQYF,TGTGCCAGCAGCTTAGATCCAGTCAGGGAATACGAGCAGTACTTC